The T cell receptor beta chain under discussion was sequenced for a study of CD8 T cells in ankylosing spondylitis. V was trimmed by 6 bases and J by 0 bases, leaving 18 bases between them. Germline-derived CDR1 and CDR2 are WSHSY and SAAADI. This CDR3 contains 16 residues. In regard to this clonotype: Antigen: not known.

Study findings and constraints: Enrichment of disease-linked clones was reportedly significant in matched ankylosing spondylitis synovial fluid. A motif of roughly 8 highly homologous TCR beta variants was seen as apparently characteristic of ankylosing spondylitis blood. Prior work had noted some motif variants in reactive arthritis blood and synovial fluid. Disease-linked clones bore a CD8+ phenotype and were relatively rare in peripheral blood.

By quantitative 5'-RACE with molecular barcodes, the TCR beta libraries were made. Via MiXCR, TCRdb re-called the 5' RACE reads, giving one row per CDR3 protein. The sample consists of 470,000 or so distinct CDR3 sequences, roughly 26% of them appearing once. The source is a male donor with ankylosing spondylitis. The rearrangement links TRBV10-2 to TRBJ2-7; tentative D call: TRBD2 (7 bases). Sequencing was done on a sample of blood, either unsorted or a sorted T cell fraction (not recorded which). The CDR3 loop reads CASSLGVGGHSYEQYF. The CDR3 nucleotides read TGCGCCAGCAGCCTTGGGGTGGGGGGGCACTCCTACGAGCAGTACTTC.